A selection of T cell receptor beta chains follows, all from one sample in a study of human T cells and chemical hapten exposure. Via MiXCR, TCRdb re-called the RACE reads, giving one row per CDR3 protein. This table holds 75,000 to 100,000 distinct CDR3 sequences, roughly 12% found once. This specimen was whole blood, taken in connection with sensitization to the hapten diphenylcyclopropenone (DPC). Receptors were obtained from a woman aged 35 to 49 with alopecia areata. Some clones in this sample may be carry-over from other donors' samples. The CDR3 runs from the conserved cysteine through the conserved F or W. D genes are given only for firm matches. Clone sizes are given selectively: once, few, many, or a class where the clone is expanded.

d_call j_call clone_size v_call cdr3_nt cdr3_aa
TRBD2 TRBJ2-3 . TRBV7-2 TGTGCCAGCAGCCCCGGGACTAGCGGGAGGGGAAGCACAGATACGCAGTATTTT CASSPGTSGRGSTDTQYF
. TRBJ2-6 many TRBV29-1 TGCAGCGTTGATTCTGGGGCCAACGTCCTGACTTTC CSVDSGANVLTF
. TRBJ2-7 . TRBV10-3 TGTGCCATCAGTGCGGGAGTCCTAACCTACGAGCAGTACTTC CAISAGVLTYEQYF
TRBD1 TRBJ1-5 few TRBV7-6 TGTGCCAGCAGCCCCCAGGGGGCCCCCAATCAGCCCCAGCATTTT CASSPQGAPNQPQHF
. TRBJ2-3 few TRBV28 TGTGCCAGCAGTGCGACAGATACGCAGTATTTT CASSATDTQYF
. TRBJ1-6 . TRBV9 TGTGCCAGCAGCGTAGAAGGACAGAGGAATTCACCCCTCCACTTT CASSVEGQRNSPLHF
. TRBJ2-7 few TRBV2 TGTGCCAGCAGTGAAAACTCGTACGAGCAGTACTTC CASSENSYEQYF
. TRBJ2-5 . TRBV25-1 TGTGCCAGCAGTGAATGGGACGAGACCCAGTACTTC CASSEWDETQYF
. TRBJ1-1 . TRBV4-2 TGTGCCAGCAGCCAAGATAACAAAGCTGAAGCTTTCTTT CASSQDNKAEAFF
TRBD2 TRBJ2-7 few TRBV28 TGTGCCAGTCTGGGGGCTAGCGGGAGCTCCTACGAGCAGTACTTC CASLGASGSSYEQYF
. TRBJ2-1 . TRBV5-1 TGCGCCAGCAGCTTATTTATACATAATGAGCAGTTCTTC CASSLFIHNEQFF
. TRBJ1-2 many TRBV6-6 TGTGCCAGCAGTTACACTACTCAAACAGTAAACTATGGCTACACCTTC CASSYTTQTVNYGYTF
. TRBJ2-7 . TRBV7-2 TGTGCCAGCAGCCAAGGCGGGGTAGAGCAGTACTTC CASSQGGVEQYF
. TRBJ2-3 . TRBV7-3 TGTGCCAGCAGCGTAGGACTATACACAGATACGCAGTATTTT CASSVGLYTDTQYF
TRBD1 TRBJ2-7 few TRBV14 TGTGCCAGCAGCCCCCAAACAGGGGAGAAGTACTTC CASSPQTGEKYF
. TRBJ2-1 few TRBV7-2 TGTGCCAGCAAAGCTAGCTCCTACAATGAGCAGTTCTTC CASKASSYNEQFF
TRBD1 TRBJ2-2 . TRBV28 TGTGCCAGCAGGGAACAGGGGAGCGGGGAGCTGTTTTTT CASREQGSGELFF
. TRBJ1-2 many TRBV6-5 TGTGCCAGCAGGCTACAGGCCGGCAAGCGCTACACCTTC CASRLQAGKRYTF
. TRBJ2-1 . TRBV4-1 TGCGCCAGCAGCCAAGATCCAGGAGGGCGGGTCAATGAGCAGTTCTTC CASSQDPGGRVNEQFF
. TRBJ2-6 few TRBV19 TGTGCCAGTAGTAGGCAGGGAAACGAAGTGTACTCTGGGGCCAACGTCCTGACTTTC CASSRQGNEVYSGANVLTF
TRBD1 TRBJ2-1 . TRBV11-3 TGTGCCAGCAGCGCACCAACAGGGGGCAGAAACAATGAGCAGTTCTTC CASSAPTGGRNNEQFF
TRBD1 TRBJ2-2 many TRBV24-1 TGTGCCACCGAGAAACGGACAGGTAACACCGGGGAGCTGTTTTTT CATEKRTGNTGELFF
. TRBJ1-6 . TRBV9 TGTGCCAGCAGCGTTGCGGGTGACGCCTATTCACCCCTCCACTTT CASSVAGDAYSPLHF
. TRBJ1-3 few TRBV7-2 TGTGCCAGCAGCTTAGCCAGCTCTGGAAACACCATATATTTT CASSLASSGNTIYF
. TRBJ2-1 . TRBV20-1 TGCAGTGCTAGTCGGTCGAGTTGGGAGCAGTTCTTC CSASRSSWEQFF
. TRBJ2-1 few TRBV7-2 TGTGCCAGCAGCTTAGCGGGCTATGAGCAGTTCTTC CASSLAGYEQFF
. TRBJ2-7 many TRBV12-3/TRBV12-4 TGTGCCAGCAGCCGCGGACTGAACTACGAGCAGTACTTC CASSRGLNYEQYF
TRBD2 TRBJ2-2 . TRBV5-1 TGCGCCAGCAGCTTCATTGCGGGAGGTACCGGGGAGCTGTTTTTT CASSFIAGGTGELFF
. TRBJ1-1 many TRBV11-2 TGTGCCAGCAGCTTAGGAGGGGTGGCTTTCTTT CASSLGGVAFF
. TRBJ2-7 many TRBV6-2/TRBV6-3 TGTGCCATAGGAAGGCAGGGATCCTACGAGCAGTACTTC CAIGRQGSYEQYF
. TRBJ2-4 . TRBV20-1 TGCAGTGCTAGAGATTGGACTCCATCGGGAAACATTCAGTACTTC CSARDWTPSGNIQYF
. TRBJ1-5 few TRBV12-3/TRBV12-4 TGTGCCAGCAGTTCCCACAATCAGCCCCAGCATTTT CASSSHNQPQHF
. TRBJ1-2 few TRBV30 TGTGCCTGGAGTGTACTGGGACAAACAAACTATGGCTACACCTTC CAWSVLGQTNYGYTF
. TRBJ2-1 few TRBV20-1 TGCAGTGCTAGGCGAGCTTCGGGGCAGTTCTTC CSARRASGQFF
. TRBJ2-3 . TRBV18 TGTGCCAGCTCACCCGCCAGCAACGACGGCACAGATACGCAGTATTTT CASSPASNDGTDTQYF
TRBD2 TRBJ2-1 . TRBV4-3 TGCGCCAGCAGCCTATCTCTAGCGGACCCCTACAATGAGCAGTTCTTC CASSLSLADPYNEQFF
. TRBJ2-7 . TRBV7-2 TGTGCCAGCAGCCCGGGTACGAGCTCCTACGAGCAGTACTTC CASSPGTSSYEQYF
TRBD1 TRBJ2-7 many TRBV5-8 TGTGCCAGCAGCATAGGACAGGGACGAGACGAGCAGTACTTC CASSIGQGRDEQYF
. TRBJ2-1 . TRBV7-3 TGTGCCAGCAGCTTAAGAGGGCTAGAACTCCACTTTTCCTACAATGAGCAGTTCTTC CASSLRGLELHFSYNEQFF
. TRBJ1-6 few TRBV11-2 TGTGCCAGCAGATGGGGGGCCACAGAGTATAATTCACCCCTCCACTTT CASRWGATEYNSPLHF
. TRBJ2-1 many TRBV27 TGTGCCAGCAGAAGAAGGGGAGGCAATGAGCAGTTCTTC CASRRRGGNEQFF
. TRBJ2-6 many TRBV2 TGTGCCAGCAGTGATGAGTCGTTCAGCTCTGGGGCCAACGTCCTGACTTTC CASSDESFSSGANVLTF
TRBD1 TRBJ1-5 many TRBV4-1 TGCGCCAGCAGCCAAGGTACAGGGGGGGTCAATCAGCCCCAGCATTTT CASSQGTGGVNQPQHF
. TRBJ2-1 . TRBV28 TGTGCCAGCATTAACCCCGGTTACAATGAGCAGCTCTTC CASINPGYNEQLF
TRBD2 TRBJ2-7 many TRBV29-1 TGCAGCGTTCAGCGGGAGACCTACGAGCAGTACTTC CSVQRETYEQYF
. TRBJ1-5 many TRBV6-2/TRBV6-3 TGTGCCAGCACCTTGGACGGCTCCCAGCCCCAGCATTTT CASTLDGSQPQHF
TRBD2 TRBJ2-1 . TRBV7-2 TGTGCCAGCAGCGGGGGACTAGCGGCGTCCTACAATGAGCAGTTCTTC CASSGGLAASYNEQFF
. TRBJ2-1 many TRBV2 TGTGCCAGCAGAGTCCTGGGACCCTACAATGAGCAGTTCTTC CASRVLGPYNEQFF